This T cell receptor (beta chain) was sequenced for a study of blood T cell repertoires in COVID-19. The table came from immunoSEQ multiplex PCR; TCRdb's copy has only in-frame clones and leaves some out. The sample records some 150,000 clones, approximately 85% being singletons. The CDR3 sequence is 14 residues long. CDR1 SGDLS and CDR2 YYNGEE come from the germline V gene. V lost 0 bases and J lost 4, with 8 bases in between. The Seattle site enrolled patients during active infection and followed them longitudinally. This chain joins TRBV9 and TRBJ1-3, with D tentatively TRBD1 (6 bases). This receptor was identified in a woman aged 60 to 75 with COVID-19, enrolled during active disease. Material: peripheral blood. The CDR3 nucleotides are TGTGCCAGCAGCGTAGCAGGGGACGGAAACACCATATATTTT. The encoded protein is CASSVAGDGNTIYF. Variable domain in full (rest from reference TRBV9 and TRBJ1-3): DSGVTQTPKHLITATGQRVTLRCSPRSGDLSVYWYQQSLDQGLQFLIQYYNGEERAKGNILERFSAQQFPDLHSELNLSSLELGDSALYFCASSVAGDGNTIYFGEGSWLTVV.